These 4 T cell receptor beta chains were all obtained from the same sample, sequenced in a study of cytomegalovirus exposure and HLA in healthy donors (dated by TCRdb to about 2017). Libraries came from the immunoSEQ multiplex PCR assay. For the multiplex PCR, a mixture combining 60 forward primers for TCR Vbeta segments and 13 reverse primers for TCR Jbeta segments was used. The table was pulled from immuneACCESS by TCRdb, which kept in-frame rearrangements only. Such tables lose some clones; where checked, under half of the loss comes from unresolved V genes, and the rest has no known cause. The sample's records list 100,000 or so clones. 3% to 4% of the sample comes from the top ten. Sequenced: PBMCs. The receptors here all came from a woman aged 25 to 39 in good health and CMV-seronegative.

V usage is TRBV11-2 and J usage is TRBJ2-2; D is uncertain. The germline V and J ends were trimmed by 0 bases and 3 bases, with 5 bases remaining between them. The CDR3 has 14 residues. Per germline, CDR1 SGHAT and CDR2 FQNNGV. CDR3 in DNA: TGTGCCAGCAGCTTAGAACAGTACACCGGGGAGCTGTTTTTT. Amino acid sequence: CASSLEQYTGELFF.

V gene TRBV12-5 combines with J gene TRBJ2-1, with a weak D call TRBD1 (6 bases). V was pared by 3 bases and J by 9 bases, with 9 bases between. CDR1 and CDR2 (germline): LGHNT, FRNRAP. This CDR3 is built from 12 residues. The chain's CDR3 is CASGFLDSEQFF. The CDR3 DNA reads as TGTGCTAGTGGTTTCTTGGACAGTGAGCAGTTCTTC.

The J gene is TRBJ2-5, the V gene TRBV7-8, with D possibly TRBD1 on 5 matching bases. The germline V gene encodes CDR1 SGHVS and CDR2 FQNEAQ. Deletions cut 3 bases from V and 5 bases from J, with 10 bases between. This CDR3 region has 13 residues. In nucleotides, the CDR3 is TGTGCCAGCAGCTTGACAGCAAGGGAGACCCAGTACTTC. Amino acids: CASSLTARETQYF. Together with reference TRBV7-8 and TRBJ2-5, the CDR3 gives the full variable domain: GAGVSQSPRYKVAKRGQDVALRCDPISGHVSLFWYQQALGQGPEFLTYFQNEAQLDKSGLPSDRFFAERPEGSVSTLKIQRTQQEDSAVYLCASSLTARETQYFGPGTRLLVL.

This sequence joins TRBV5-6 and TRBJ1-6; TRBD1 matches at 9 bases. The CDR3 is 17 residues long. After removal of 0 bases from V and 8 bases from J, the junction contained 9 bases not matched to a gene. The V gene's germline CDR1 is SGHDT and CDR2 YYEEEE. CDR3 amino acids: CASSLVLQGARDSPLHF. The CDR3 DNA reads TGTGCCAGCAGCTTGGTCCTACAGGGGGCTCGAGATTCACCCCTCCACTTT.